These 25 T cell receptor beta chains were sequenced from one sample in a study of blood T cell repertoires in COVID-19. Measured with immunoSEQ multiplex PCR; TCRdb has only the in-frame clones, and not every one. This sample has under 350,000 clones, with around 87% found just once. The sample consisted of peripheral blood. These receptors were collected from a man in his 70s with acute or convalescent COVID-19.

The rearrangement uses TRBV5-1 and TRBJ2-3; no clear D gene. Deletions cut 2 bases from V and 1 base from J, with 8 bases between. Germline CDR1 reads SGHRS; CDR2 reads YFSETQ. This CDR3 spans 14 amino acids. The CDR3 region has the DNA TGCGCCAGCAGCTTTGGGCCGGGCACAGATACGCAGTATTTT. It translates to CASSFGPGTDTQYF.

The J gene is TRBJ2-7, the V gene TRBV7-9; a weak D match, TRBD2 (5 bases). V was pared by 1 base and J by 7 bases, with 11 bases between. In germline, CDR1 is SEHNR, CDR2 FQNEAQ (reference sequence). The CDR3 is 13 residues long. The CDR3 is CASSLDSSGEQYF. CDR3 bases: TGTGCCAGCAGCTTAGATAGCTCGGGGGAGCAGTACTTC.

The V call is TRBV7-9, the J call TRBJ2-3; TRBD1 is a possible D gene (7 bases). The ends were cut back, 2 bases at V and 6 bases at J, with 18 bases in the middle. Germline V gene sequence: CDR1 SEHNR, CDR2 FQNEAQ (reference sequence). The CDR3 is 16 residues long. In DNA form, the CDR3 reads TGTGCCAGCAGCTTACTGCGGGGACAGTTCATGGATACGCAGTATTTT. This encodes CASSLLRGQFMDTQYF.

This chain connects TRBV29-1 to TRBJ2-1; 12 nucleotides agree with TRBD2. Germline V gene sequence: CDR1 SQVTM, CDR2 ANQGSEA. V shed 6 bases, J shed 5 bases, and the junction held 5 bases outside the gene matches. This CDR3 comprises 14 residues. In DNA, the CDR3 is TGCAGCGTGTCTACTAGCGGGAGGAACAATGAGCAGTTCTTC. It is translated as CSVSTSGRNNEQFF.

This clone came up once. The rearrangement links TRBV12-3 or TRBV12-4 to TRBJ1-5; D gene unclear. Deletions cut 4 bases from V and 9 bases from J, with 10 bases between. The CDR3 runs to 12 residues. The CDR3 loop reads CASSSHSSPQHF. As DNA, the CDR3 is TGTGCCAGCAGTTCCCACAGCTCGCCCCAGCATTTT.

The chain carries TRBV7-2 and TRBJ1-5; 12 bases map to TRBD1. This CDR3 is built from 19 residues. Losses at the gene ends were 5 bases for V and 0 bases for J; bases not matched to a gene: 11. The V gene's germline CDR1 is SGHTA and CDR2 FQGNSA. The CDR3 bases are TGTGCCAGCAGCCCCCGGGACAGGGGGCGAGGGCATAGCAATCAGCCCCAGCATTTT. Protein sequence: CASSPRDRGRGHSNQPQHF.

The chain joins TRBV2 to TRBJ2-1; 13 bases are a match to TRBD2. J was trimmed by 6 bases and V by 5 bases; bases with no gene match: 4. The CDR3 length is 15 residues. Per the germline V gene, CDR1 is SNHLY and CDR2 is FYNNEI. The CDR3 sequence is CASSSLAGGPNEQFF. The CDR3 DNA follows: TGTGCCAGCAGTTCACTAGCGGGGGGGCCCAATGAGCAGTTCTTC.

CDR3 sequence (DNA): TGTGCCACCAGCAGAGTATGGGGGCAATACGAGCAGTACTTC. It specifies CATSRVWGQYEQYF. The chain joins TRBV15 to TRBJ2-7; D is perhaps TRBD1 (6 bases). Looked up from germline, CDR1 is LNHNV and CDR2 is YYDKDF (reference sequence). Trimming pared 1 base from V and 4 bases from J, leaving 11 bases between. The CDR3 consists of 14 residues. The entire variable domain, with the rest obtained from reference TRBV15 and TRBJ2-7, is as follows: DAMVIQNPRYQVTQFGKPVTLSCSQTLNHNVMYWYQQKSSQAPKLLFHYYDKDFNNEADTPDNFQSRRPNTSFCFLDIRSPGLGDTAMYLCATSRVWGQYEQYFGPGTRLTVT.

The chain is built from TRBV7-2 and TRBJ1-3; 10 bases agree with TRBD1. V was pared by 3 bases and J by 4 bases, with 3 bases of the junction left unmatched. The CDR3 totals 15 residues. The V gene's germline CDR1 is SGHTA and CDR2 FQGNSA. The CDR3 region is CASSLMGQGGNTIYF. CDR3 sequence (DNA): TGTGCCAGCAGCTTGATGGGACAGGGGGGAAACACCATATATTTT.

This sequence joins TRBV6-6 and TRBJ1-1; 7 nucleotides line up with TRBD1. This CDR3 is 11 amino acids long. V trimming: 5 bases; J trimming: 8 bases; junction bases outside the gene matches: 2. CDR1 and CDR2 (germline): MNHNY, SVGAGI (reference sequence). The CDR3 nucleotides read TGTGCCAGCAGTATGACAGGGGAAGCTTTCTTT. The encoded protein is CASSMTGEAFF.

The chain uses TRBV20-1 and TRBJ2-7; no clear D. CDR1 and CDR2 from the germline V gene are DFQATT and SNEGSKA (reference sequence). V was trimmed by 3 bases and J by 3 bases, leaving 6 bases between them. The length of the CDR3 is 11 residues. In nucleotides, the CDR3 is TGCAGTGCTAGCGCGGTCTACGAGCAGTACTTC. The encoded protein is CSASAVYEQYF.

This CDR3 reads CASSKDRASTDTQYF. The CDR3 DNA follows: TGTGCCAGCAGTAAGGACAGGGCCAGCACAGATACGCAGTATTTT. The chain joins TRBV28 to TRBJ2-3; TRBD1 matches 8 bases. Looked up from germline, CDR1 is MDHEN and CDR2 is SYDVKM. Trimming cost V 5 bases and J 0 bases; bases outside gene matches: 4. The length of the CDR3 is 15 residues.

Notes on this clone: Other DNA variants within this sample encode the same CDR3. The chain combines TRBV7-2 with TRBJ2-7; 10 bases line up with TRBD1. The V gene end was trimmed by 5 bases and the J gene end by 7 bases; junction bases not matched to a gene: 5. The V gene's germline CDR1 is SGHTA and CDR2 FQGNSA. The CDR3 is made up of 13 amino acids. CDR3 sequence: CASSPGQGREQYF. The DNA of the CDR3 is TGTGCCAGCAGCCCGGGACAGGGGAGGGAGCAGTACTTC.

The rearrangement links TRBV6-5 to TRBJ1-2; 8 positions agree with TRBD1. This CDR3 region has 13 residues. After removal of 5 bases from V and 8 bases from J, the junction contained 7 bases not matched to a gene. Looked up from germline, CDR1 is MNHEY and CDR2 is SVGAGI. CDR3 sequence reads: CASSTDRGRGYTF. The CDR3 DNA reads as TGTGCCAGCAGTACAGACAGGGGACGCGGCTACACCTTC.

This rearrangement joins TRBV4-1 to TRBJ2-2, with 9 bases lining up with TRBD1. The ends lost 5 bases at V and 4 bases at J; junction bases unmatched: 5. The CDR3 runs to 15 residues. Germline V gene lookup returns CDR1 MGHRA and CDR2 YSYEKL. CDR3 bases: TGCGCCAGCAGCTGGGGACAGGGAGGCACCGGGGAGCTGTTTTTT. This codes for CASSWGQGGTGELFF.

This sequence joins TRBV5-4 and TRBJ2-2; D remains ambiguous. The germline CDR1 and CDR2 sequences are SGHNT and YYREEE (reference sequence). The CDR3 has 13 residues. The ends were cut back, 2 bases at V and 5 bases at J, with 7 bases in the middle. CDR3 sequence: CASSLVATGELFF. The CDR3 region has the DNA TGTGCCAGCAGCTTAGTGGCTACCGGGGAGCTGTTTTTT.

The chain combines TRBV11-2 with TRBJ2-3, with TRBD2 identical over 8 bases. Germline assignment: CDR1 SGHAT and CDR2 FQNNGV. The junction had 3 bases not matched to a gene; V was cut back by 5 bases and J by 2 bases. This CDR3 spans 14 amino acids. This CDR3 is CASSRSGDTDTQYF. The CDR3 nucleotides are TGTGCCAGCAGCCGTAGCGGGGACACAGATACGCAGTATTTT.

This sequence joins TRBV7-2 and TRBJ2-3, with 7 bases matching TRBD1. This CDR3 contains 13 residues. Germline V gene sequence: CDR1 SGHTA, CDR2 FQGNSA. V dropped 5 bases and J dropped 10; count of bases not matched to a gene: 9. The CDR3 here is CASSGQQGQAQYF. DNA of the CDR3: TGTGCCAGCAGCGGTCAACAGGGGCAGGCGCAGTATTTT.

This chain joins TRBV24-1 and TRBJ1-1; D is ambiguous. Trimming left V 7 bases short and J 1 base short, with 6 bases between. In germline, CDR1 is KGHDR, CDR2 SFDVKD. CDR3 length: 12 residues. The CDR3 loop is CATRAANTEAFF. The CDR3 nucleotides are TGTGCCACCAGGGCGGCGAACACTGAAGCTTTCTTT.

The genes are TRBV5-8 and TRBJ2-1; weak D call: TRBD2 (6 bases). The CDR3 length is 14 residues. CDR1 SGHTS and CDR2 YDEGEE come from the germline V gene. V was pared by 8 bases and J by 5 bases, with 17 bases between. In nucleotides, the CDR3 is TGTGCCAGTAGACTAGTTCATCTCCACAATGAGCAGTTCTTC. Translated: CASRLVHLHNEQFF.

V is TRBV9 and J is TRBJ2-5, with D perhaps TRBD1 (6 bases). Germline CDR1 is SGDLS and CDR2 is YYNGEE. V was pared by 3 bases and J by 5 bases, with 17 bases between. The CDR3 has 15 residues. The chain's CDR3 is CASSGGGGGRETQYF. In DNA, the CDR3 is TGTGCCAGCAGCGGAGGAGGTGGGGGCAGGGAGACCCAGTACTTC.

V usage is TRBV10-3 and J usage is TRBJ2-5; D gene ambiguous. Germline values: CDR1 ENHRY, CDR2 SYGVKD. This CDR3 comprises 12 residues. V lost 11 bases to trimming and J lost 2 bases, with 12 bases between them. The CDR3: CAHGPSQETQYF. DNA of the CDR3: TGTGCCCATGGGCCCAGTCAAGAGACCCAGTACTTC.

The chain recombines TRBV27 with TRBJ2-7; D is undetermined. Trimming stripped 7 bases from V and 2 bases from J, with 21 bases between. The CDR3 has 16 residues. Germline V gene lookup returns CDR1 MNHEY and CDR2 SMNVEV (reference sequence). The CDR3 DNA sequence: TGTGCCAGCAACTGGTGGGCACCCCGAAACACCTACGAGCAGTACTTC. Translation: CASNWWAPRNTYEQYF.

Comments on this clone: The sample contains more than one DNA sequence encoding this CDR3. This sequence joins TRBV6-2 or TRBV6-3 and TRBJ1-1, with D maybe TRBD1 (6 bases). The CDR3 totals 11 residues. Germline V gene sequence: CDR1 MNHEY, CDR2 SVGEGT. The V end was cut by 5 bases, the J end by 5 bases, with 6 bases between. CDR3 region: CASSRGTEAFF. CDR3 coding DNA: TGTGCCAGCAGTAGGGGGACTGAAGCTTTCTTT.

The DNA for the CDR3 is TGTGCCAGCGGACAGGGGGGCACAGATACGCAGTATTTT. This codes for CASGQGGTDTQYF. The rearrangement uses TRBV28 and TRBJ2-3; 10 nucleotides line up with TRBD1. The CDR3 totals 13 residues. Trimming took 8 bases from V and 1 from J; bases not matched to a gene: 0. Germline CDR1 MDHEN, CDR2 SYDVKM.